This entry lists 11 T cell receptor beta chains sequenced from one sample in a study of T cell repertoires in cytomegalovirus infection. TCRdb used MiXCR to reprocess the reads, holding one entry per CDR3 protein. Here the sample spans 97,000 or so distinct CDR3 sequences, approximately 15% being singletons. Sequenced material: PBMCs. These receptors all stem from a human donor in good health (CMV status not recorded). Some clones in this sample may be carry-over from other donors' samples.

The V call is TRBV7-9, the J call TRBJ1-1; 7 bases are a match to TRBD1. Germline V gene lookup returns CDR1 SEHNR and CDR2 FQNEAQ (reference sequence). This CDR3 has 12 amino acids. V lost 5 bases, J lost 10 bases, and 7 bases stayed unmatched. The CDR3 DNA reads TGTGCCAGCAGCCCGACAGGGCTGGCAGCTTTCTTT. Protein product: CASSPTGLAAFF.

J is TRBJ1-2 and V is TRBV12-3 or TRBV12-4, with a tentative D call TRBD1 (6 bases). V was trimmed by 2 bases and J by 7 bases, leaving 11 bases between them. The CDR3 runs 13 residues. CDR3 nucleotides: TGTGCCAGCAGTTTAAGGGACAACAGTGGCTACACCTTC. Translated, it gives CASSLRDNSGYTF.

This clonotype was seen repeatedly, ten times or more. V is TRBV7-9 and J is TRBJ1-6, with a weak D call TRBD1 (5 bases). V was clipped by 4 bases and J by 0 bases, with 13 bases between them. Germline V gives CDR1 SEHNR, CDR2 FQNEAQ (reference sequence). This CDR3 is 17 amino acids long. The CDR3, as DNA: TGTGCCAGCAGCTCGGGGGGAACAAGCTCCTATAATTCACCCCTCCACTTT. Residues: CASSSGGTSSYNSPLHF.

This sequence joins TRBV27 and TRBJ2-7; TRBD1 is a possible D gene (5 bases). The germline V gene has CDR1 MNHEY and CDR2 SMNVEV (reference sequence). V was pared by 3 bases and J by 2 bases, with 11 bases between. The CDR3 contains 14 residues. CDR3 in amino acids: CASSLGRVTYEQYF. The CDR3, as DNA: TGTGCCAGCAGTTTGGGCAGGGTGACCTACGAGCAGTACTTC.

The chain has TRBV6-1 and TRBJ1-5; D might be TRBD1 (6 bases). Trimming removed 3 bases at V and 7 bases at J, with 13 bases between. The CDR3 totals 14 residues. The germline V gene encodes CDR1 MNHNS and CDR2 SASEGT. CDR3 nucleotides: TGTGCCAGCAGTGATACAGGGAAGGAGCAGCCCCAGCATTTT. Translation: CASSDTGKEQPQHF.

Many counts were recorded for this clonotype. The chain couples TRBV6-2 or TRBV6-3 to TRBJ2-1, with 13 bases that match TRBD2. Germline CDR1 is MNHEY and CDR2 is SVGEGT. The ends lost 5 bases at V and 5 bases at J; junction bases unmatched: 12. The CDR3 has 18 amino acids. DNA for the CDR3: TGTGCCAGCAGTCCGAATCCGGGACTAGCGGGGTTAAACAATGAGCAGTTCTTC. The encoded protein is CASSPNPGLAGLNNEQFF.

The chain carries TRBV7-9 and TRBJ2-7, with TRBD1 matching over 11 bases. After removal of 2 bases from V and 6 bases from J, the junction contained 3 bases not matched to a gene. The germline V gene has CDR1 SEHNR and CDR2 FQNEAQ (reference sequence). This CDR3 spans 14 amino acids. The CDR3 DNA is TGTGCCAGCAGCTTAAGGGACAGGGGGTCCGAGCAGTACTTC. Amino acids: CASSLRDRGSEQYF.

The gene calls are TRBV25-1 and TRBJ1-6, with 12 bases fitting TRBD1. V shed 4 bases and J 0 bases; nucleotides not matched to a gene: 7. The germline gives CDR1 MGHDK, CDR2 SYGVNS. The CDR3 runs 19 residues. CDR3 in DNA: TGTGCCAGCAGTGGGCCGGGACAGGGGGCTAACTCCTATAATTCACCCCTCCACTTT. Protein product: CASSGPGQGANSYNSPLHF.

The chain links TRBV5-1 to TRBJ1-5; 8 nucleotides line up with TRBD1. The V gene's germline CDR1 is SGHRS and CDR2 YFSETQ. The CDR3 sequence is 15 residues long. V dropped 4 bases and J dropped 4; count of bases not matched to a gene: 7. CDR3 in amino acids: CASSTGTGENQPQHF. CDR3 DNA sequence: TGCGCCAGCAGCACCGGGACAGGTGAAAATCAGCCCCAGCATTTT.

This rearrangement joins TRBV18 to TRBJ2-7; tentatively, D is TRBD2 (6 bases). Germline V gene sequence: CDR1 KGHSH, CDR2 LQKENI. Trimming cost V 6 bases and J 5 bases, with 14 bases left between them. This CDR3 has 13 amino acids. The CDR3 DNA is TGTGCCAGCTCCCTGGAGGGAGTGAACGAGCAGTACTTC. It encodes CASSLEGVNEQYF.

J is TRBJ2-1 and V is TRBV4-2; TRBD1 might be the D (6 bases). Trimming stripped 7 bases from V and 0 bases from J, with 16 bases between. Germline V gives CDR1 LGHNA, CDR2 YNFKEQ. This CDR3 contains 16 residues. CDR3 bases: TGTGCCAGCAAAGCAACAGGGCTGAGCTCCTACAATGAGCAGTTCTTC. This gives the protein CASKATGLSSYNEQFF.